This is a list of T cell receptor beta chains from one sample in a study of immune cell composition in non-small cell lung cancer. The method was immunoSEQ multiplex PCR; TCRdb's version includes in-frame clones alone and lacks a portion of them. The repertoire holds over 5,000 clones, with approximately 71% as singletons. Material: non-adjacent lung tissue. The receptors stem from a human donor with non-small cell lung cancer. CDR3s include the opening cysteine and the closing phenylalanine or tryptophan. The D gene is left open where the match is weak. Some rows have no size entry. The others give once, few or many, or a class for an expanded clone.

v_call: TRBV4-3; d_call: TRBD2; j_call: TRBJ2-6; clone_size: once; cdr3_aa: CASSQLWTSGGRIPANVLTF; cdr3_nt: TGCGCCAGCAGCCAACTCTGGACTAGCGGGGGTCGTATACCGGCCAACGTCCTGACTTTC
v_call: TRBV5-1; d_call: TRBD2; j_call: TRBJ2-7; clone_size: NA; cdr3_aa: CASSPGTSGYEQYF; cdr3_nt: TGCGCCAGCAGCCCCGGGACTAGCGGTTACGAGCAGTACTTC
v_call: TRBV30; d_call: TRBD1; j_call: TRBJ2-7; clone_size: NA; cdr3_aa: CAWSVDRVREQYF; cdr3_nt: TGTGCCTGGAGCGTGGACAGGGTCCGGGAGCAGTACTTC
v_call: TRBV5-4; d_call: NA; j_call: TRBJ1-2; clone_size: NA; cdr3_aa: CASSLEGQLNYGYTF; cdr3_nt: TGTGCCAGCAGCCTGGAGGGGCAGTTAAACTATGGCTACACCTTC
v_call: TRBV7-8; d_call: TRBD2; j_call: TRBJ2-5; clone_size: NA; cdr3_aa: CASSLGSSGDHEETQYF; cdr3_nt: TGTGCCAGCAGCTTAGGCTCTAGCGGTGATCATGAGGAGACCCAGTACTTC
v_call: TRBV5-1; d_call: NA; j_call: TRBJ2-3; clone_size: NA; cdr3_aa: CASTRDGGLRDTQYF; cdr3_nt: TGCGCCAGCACCCGAGACGGGGGTTTGAGAGATACGCAGTATTTT
v_call: TRBV7-9; d_call: TRBD1; j_call: TRBJ1-6; clone_size: NA; cdr3_aa: CASSQTGSRSPLHF; cdr3_nt: TGTGCCAGCAGCCAGACAGGGAGTAGGTCACCCCTCCACTTT
v_call: TRBV6-5; d_call: NA; j_call: TRBJ1-4; clone_size: once; cdr3_aa: CASSYSGGSNEKLFF; cdr3_nt: TGTGCCAGCAGTTACTCAGGGGGATCTAATGAAAAACTGTTTTTT
v_call: TRBV7-2; d_call: NA; j_call: TRBJ1-1; clone_size: NA; cdr3_aa: CASSPQGWMNTEAFF; cdr3_nt: TGTGCCAGCAGCCCACAGGGTTGGATGAACACTGAAGCTTTCTTT
v_call: TRBV2; d_call: NA; j_call: TRBJ1-5; clone_size: NA; cdr3_aa: CASSALTGPQHF; cdr3_nt: TGTGCCAGCAGTGCCCTCACCGGGCCCCAGCATTTT
v_call: TRBV6-5; d_call: NA; j_call: TRBJ2-7; clone_size: NA; cdr3_aa: CASSYGNGGSGEQYF; cdr3_nt: TGTGCCAGCAGTTACGGAAACGGCGGTAGCGGAGAGCAGTACTTC
v_call: TRBV9; d_call: TRBD1; j_call: TRBJ1-3; clone_size: NA; cdr3_aa: CASRKTGSGNTIYF; cdr3_nt: TGTGCCAGCAGAAAGACAGGGTCAGGAAACACCATATATTTT
v_call: TRBV5-1; d_call: TRBD2; j_call: TRBJ2-1; clone_size: NA; cdr3_aa: CASTPGLSGYNEQFF; cdr3_nt: TGCGCCAGCACACCGGGACTATCGGGGTACAATGAGCAGTTCTTC
v_call: TRBV7-2; d_call: TRBD1; j_call: TRBJ2-7; clone_size: NA; cdr3_aa: CASSLVSGTGDLYF; cdr3_nt: TGTGCCAGCAGCTTAGTCTCGGGGACAGGGGATTTGTACTTC
v_call: TRBV5-4; d_call: TRBD2; j_call: TRBJ2-2; clone_size: NA; cdr3_aa: CASSLPPGLAGRRGTGELFF; cdr3_nt: TGTGCCAGCAGCTTGCCCCCGGGACTAGCGGGGCGGCGGGGCACCGGGGAGCTGTTTTTT
v_call: TRBV6-6; d_call: NA; j_call: TRBJ1-1; clone_size: NA; cdr3_aa: CASSYSRLTGSTEAFF; cdr3_nt: TGTGCCAGCAGTTACAGCCGATTAACAGGTTCAACTGAAGCTTTCTTT
v_call: TRBV10-3; d_call: NA; j_call: TRBJ2-7; clone_size: NA; cdr3_aa: CAISVSQGSYEQYF; cdr3_nt: TGTGCCATCAGTGTCTCACAGGGCTCCTACGAGCAGTACTTC
v_call: TRBV18; d_call: TRBD1; j_call: TRBJ1-1; clone_size: NA; cdr3_aa: CASSTGWDAEAFF; cdr3_nt: TGTGCCAGCTCGACAGGGTGGGACGCTGAAGCTTTCTTT
v_call: TRBV29-1; d_call: TRBD1; j_call: TRBJ2-1; clone_size: NA; cdr3_aa: CSVEGGQGANEQFF; cdr3_nt: TGCAGCGTTGAAGGGGGACAGGGGGCGAATGAGCAGTTCTTC